This T cell receptor beta chain was observed in a study of a mutant IDH1 vaccine in newly diagnosed glioma. Study-wide findings and caveats: Immune responses induced by vaccination arose in 93.3% of the patients. Pseudoprogression showed no apparent link to changes in top peripheral T cell clonotypes.

The data were produced by immunoSEQ multiplex PCR, yet TCRdb's version contains in-frame clones alone and is incomplete. The profile shows tens of thousands of clones, about 74% of them singletons. This clone turned up a few times. Its antigen is still unknown. Time point meaning: week 35, safety follow-up. With topical imiquimod, each dose of the vaccine consisted of 300 ug of mutant IDH1 20-mer peptide. Patients underwent eight vaccinations, which took place in weeks 1, 3, 5, 7, 11, 15, 19 and 23. The V segment lost 4 bases and the J segment 5 bases; nucleotides outside the gene matches: 4. The germline gives CDR1 SGHTA, CDR2 FQGNSA. The CDR3 consists of 15 residues.

This specimen consisted of PBMCs, obtained from a glioma patient whose treatment included an IDH1 peptide vaccine. The chain has TRBV7-2 and TRBJ2-3, with 12 bases fitting TRBD2. This receptor was obtained from a man aged 45-65 years with glioma. CDR3 DNA sequence: TGTGCCAGCAGCTCTAGCGGGGGGGCCCAAGATACGCAGTATTTT. This codes for CASSSSGGAQDTQYF.